These 18 T cell receptor beta chains were all obtained from the same sample, sequenced in a study of T cells after yellow fever vaccination. Via MiXCR, TCRdb re-called the 5' RACE reads, giving one row per CDR3 protein. The sample shows 500,000 to 650,000 distinct CDR3 sequences, approximately 12% of them seen only once. Sequenced material: PBMCs, taken on the day of the yellow fever booster vaccination. These receptors were collected from a man aged 25 to 45 who received the YFV17D yellow fever vaccine.

This clonotype has more than one count but fewer than ten. The chain couples TRBV7-2 to TRBJ2-1; D is unresolved. Trimming left V 6 bases short and J 6 bases short, with 15 bases between. CDR1 is SGHTA and CDR2 is FQGNSA in the germline V gene. The CDR3 consists of 14 residues. CDR3 sequence (DNA): TGTGCCAGCAGTCCCTCAAGCGTACGCAATGAGCAGTTCTTC. It is translated as CASSPSSVRNEQFF.

The V call is TRBV7-2, the J call TRBJ2-1, with TRBD2 identical over 11 bases. V dropped 6 bases and J dropped 7; count of bases not matched to a gene: 11. The germline CDR1 and CDR2 sequences are SGHTA and FQGNSA. The CDR3 has 16 residues. The CDR3, as DNA: TGTGCCAGCAGTCCCCCGGGACTAGCGGTAACTAATGAGCAGTTCTTC. Translating it yields CASSPPGLAVTNEQFF.

Only a few counts were recorded for this clonotype. The chain couples TRBV20-1 to TRBJ2-1; TRBD2 is a possible D gene (6 bases). Germline CDR1 reads DFQATT; CDR2 reads SNEGSKA (reference sequence). The CDR3 runs to 13 residues. Trimming removed 1 base at V and 6 bases at J, with 10 bases between. The CDR3 loop is CSARAGVTNEQFF. The CDR3 region has the DNA TGCAGTGCTAGAGCGGGAGTTACCAATGAGCAGTTCTTC.

This clonotype turned up a few times. V usage is TRBV11-2 and J usage is TRBJ2-1; 7 nucleotides line up with TRBD2. CDR3 length equals 14 residues. V lost 5 bases to trimming and J lost 5 bases; unmatched junction nucleotides: 6. Germline assignment: CDR1 SGHAT and CDR2 FQNNGV. CDR3 sequence: CASSHASGHNEQFF. The CDR3 DNA sequence: TGTGCCAGCAGCCATGCTAGCGGCCACAATGAGCAGTTCTTC.

This clonotype came up a few times. The rearrangement joins TRBV9 to TRBJ2-2; D might be TRBD2 (6 bases). Germline values: CDR1 SGDLS, CDR2 YYNGEE. The germline V and J ends were trimmed by 4 bases and 3 bases, with 16 bases remaining between them. CDR3 length equals 16 residues. CDR3 nucleotide sequence: TGTGCCAGCAGCCCGGGTGGAGGGGTAGACACCGGGGAGCTGTTTTTT. Its protein is CASSPGGGVDTGELFF.

The chain employs TRBV6-5 and TRBJ1-2; tentatively, D is TRBD1 (5 bases). CDR3 length equals 15 residues. The V end lost 6 bases, the J end lost 3 bases, and 17 bases lay between the germline ends. Germline V lookup: CDR1 MNHEY, CDR2 SVGAGI. CDR3 region: CASSKRRGYDYGYTF. In nucleotides, the CDR3 is TGTGCCAGCAGCAAACGACGGGGGTACGACTATGGCTACACCTTC.

The chain recombines TRBV12-3 or TRBV12-4 with TRBJ2-7, with 8 bases matching TRBD1. J lost 2 bases, V lost 1 base, and 4 bases had no gene match. The CDR3 loop spans 15 amino acids. The CDR3 DNA reads TGTGCCAGCAGTTTAGGAGGGACAGGAACCTACGAGCAGTACTTC. It codes for CASSLGGTGTYEQYF.

This clonotype was seen only a few times. The chain carries TRBV29-1 and TRBJ2-3; D remains unclear. V shed 7 bases and J shed 5 bases, with 10 bases lying between them. The CDR3 extends over 11 amino acids. In germline, CDR1 is SQVTM, CDR2 ANQGSEA. DNA of the CDR3: TGCAGCGACGCCATCCTAGATACGCAGTATTTT. It encodes CSDAILDTQYF.

This clonotype was seen many times. The chain carries TRBV7-2 and TRBJ2-3, with D hard to call. Germline V gene lookup returns CDR1 SGHTA and CDR2 FQGNSA. This CDR3 comprises 12 residues. V lost 5 bases and J 10 bases, leaving 13 bases between the germline ends. CDR3 sequence: CASSPPFTSQYF. CDR3 sequence (DNA): TGTGCCAGCAGCCCGCCCTTTACATCGCAGTATTTT.

This clonotype has a handful of counts. The V and J genes are TRBV2 and TRBJ2-7, with 11 bases that match TRBD2. The CDR3 loop spans 19 amino acids. V shed 8 bases, J shed 1 base, and the junction held 19 bases outside the gene matches. CDR1 and CDR2 (germline): SNHLY, FYNNEI. CDR3 sequence reads: CASGGSSVAGGPLSYEQYF. The DNA of the CDR3 is TGTGCCAGCGGAGGTTCGTCGGTAGCGGGAGGGCCTCTTTCCTACGAGCAGTACTTC.

The chain has TRBV28 and TRBJ2-7; 11 bases map to TRBD1. Germline CDR1 MDHEN, CDR2 SYDVKM. This CDR3 has 13 amino acids. V was clipped by 8 bases and J by 6 bases; unmatched bases: 6. The CDR3 reads CASRQGQGGEQYF. Here the CDR3 DNA reads TGTGCCAGCCGACAGGGACAGGGGGGCGAGCAGTACTTC. The full variable domain, completed using reference TRBV28 and TRBJ2-7, is DVKVTQSSRYLVKRTGEKVFLECVQDMDHENMFWYRQDPGLGLRLIYFSYDVKMKEKGDIPEGYSVSREKKERFSLILESASTNQTSMYLCASRQGQGGEQYFGPGTRLTVT.

V gene TRBV18 combines with J gene TRBJ2-1; D may be TRBD2 (6 bases). With 3 bases removed from V and 7 bases from J, the gap between germline ends came to 16 bases. CDR1 is KGHSH, CDR2 LQKENI, per germline. The CDR3 length is 15 residues. The DNA for the CDR3 is TGTGCCAGCTCACCGGACTCTTGGAGGGATAATGAGCAGTTCTTC. Protein sequence: CASSPDSWRDNEQFF.

The chain links TRBV6-2 or TRBV6-3 to TRBJ2-3; D might be TRBD2 (5 bases). The ends were cut back, 9 bases at V and 6 bases at J, with 10 bases in the middle. The CDR3 has 11 residues. The germline gives CDR1 MNHEY, CDR2 SVGEGT. The CDR3 is CASQRRDTQYF. The CDR3 coding sequence is TGTGCCAGTCAGCGGAGGGATACGCAGTATTTT.

The chain links TRBV7-2 to TRBJ2-1, with a tentative D call TRBD1 (6 bases). The germline gives CDR1 SGHTA, CDR2 FQGNSA. The CDR3 totals 14 residues. The V and J ends lost 3 bases and 5 bases respectively, with 11 bases between them. The CDR3, as DNA: TGTGCCAGCAGCTTGAGGACAGATAACAATGAGCAGTTCTTC. Translating gives CASSLRTDNNEQFF.

This chain connects TRBV6-2 or TRBV6-3 to TRBJ1-5, with D possibly matching TRBD1 (6 bases). Germline V gene data show CDR1 as MNHEY and CDR2 as SVGEGT. Trimming left V 6 bases short and J 7 bases short, with 16 bases between. The CDR3 runs to 14 residues. The CDR3: CASSTQGQGQPQHF. The CDR3 DNA sequence: TGTGCCAGCAGCACTCAGGGCCAGGGGCAGCCCCAGCATTTT.

The V call is TRBV18, the J call TRBJ2-7; tentative D call: TRBD1 (5 bases). The germline V and J ends were trimmed by 3 bases and 7 bases, with 10 bases remaining between them. CDR3 size: 12 residues. Per germline, CDR1 KGHSH and CDR2 LQKENI. CDR3 in DNA: TGTGCCAGCTCACCTCAGGGTGTTGAGCAGTACTTC. Translated, it gives CASSPQGVEQYF.

CDR3 coding DNA: TGCGCCAGCAGCTTTCTAGCGGGAGGGAGAGCGGATGAGCAGTTCTTC. This translates into CASSFLAGGRADEQFF. The rearrangement links TRBV5-1 to TRBJ2-1; 12 nucleotides agree with TRBD2. The length of the CDR3 is 16 residues. Trimming removed 2 bases from V and 8 bases from J; junction bases left unmatched: 8. Germline values: CDR1 SGHRS, CDR2 YFSETQ. The variable domain in full, with the rest retrieved from reference TRBV5-1 and TRBJ2-1, is KAGVTQTPRYLIKTRGQQVTLSCSPISGHRSVSWYQQTPGQGLQFLFEYFSETQRNKGNFPGRFSGRQFSNSRSEMNVSTLELGDSALYLCASSFLAGGRADEQFFGPGTRLTVL.

Comment on this clonotype: A single base separates this from a much larger clone, so it may be a read error. The CDR3 loop is CSAFIAGGAASIDTQYF. In nucleotides, the CDR3 is TGCAGTGCTTTCATAGCGGGAGGCGCGGCTAGCATAGATACGCAGTATTTT. This chain joins TRBV20-1 and TRBJ2-3; 10 nucleotides line up with TRBD2. The CDR3 consists of 17 residues. CDR1 and CDR2 (germline): DFQATT, SNEGSKA (reference sequence).